Shown below are 17 T cell receptor beta chains from a single sample sequenced in a study of graft-versus-host responses after intestinal transplantation. Repertoires were generated with immunoSEQ multiplex PCR, while TCRdb's copy carries only in-frame clones and drops some. This table holds 14,000 or so clones, under 85% found once. Intraepithelial and lamina propria lymphocytes were freed from processed graft tissue. Specimen: ileum tissue, collected roughly 26 days after intestinal transplant. The receptors were gathered from a human patient who received an intestinal transplant, so some T cells may come from the graft donor.

The J gene is TRBJ2-1, the V gene TRBV2; 8 bases match TRBD2. The CDR3 spans 14 residues. J gave up 5 bases and V 4 bases, and 4 bases lay outside the gene matches. Germline V gives CDR1 SNHLY, CDR2 FYNNEI. The CDR3 sequence: CASSGAGADNEQFF. The DNA of the CDR3 is TGTGCCAGCAGTGGAGCGGGGGCTGACAATGAGCAGTTCTTC.

This clone was seen just once. V is TRBV27 and J is TRBJ1-2, with 8 bases lining up with TRBD1. This CDR3 contains 15 residues. J gave up 5 bases and V 7 bases, and 12 bases lay outside the gene matches. Germline V gene lookup returns CDR1 MNHEY and CDR2 SMNVEV (reference sequence). The CDR3 DNA reads as TGTGCCAGCAATCTCCGGACAGGGCAAGGATATGGCTACACCTTC. This codes for CASNLRTGQGYGYTF.

The rearrangement links TRBV5-1 to TRBJ1-1; D not resolved. V was trimmed by 1 base and J by 0 bases, leaving 4 bases between them. The CDR3 length is 13 residues. The V gene's germline CDR1 is SGHRS and CDR2 YFSETQ. The CDR3 bases are TGCGCCAGCAGCTTGTCCATGAACACTGAAGCTTTCTTT. Translating it yields CASSLSMNTEAFF.

This rearrangement joins TRBV11-2 to TRBJ2-1; 9 nucleotides line up with TRBD2. V shed 5 bases, J shed 5 bases, and the junction held 7 bases outside the gene matches. The CDR3 loop spans 15 amino acids. Per the germline V gene, CDR1 is SGHAT and CDR2 is FQNNGV. The CDR3 DNA is TGTGCCAGCAGCCGGTCTAGCGGGACCAACAATGAGCAGTTCTTC. It specifies CASSRSSGTNNEQFF.

Only a few counts were recorded for this clone. This chain connects TRBV28 to TRBJ2-7, with 11 bases matching TRBD1. Germline assignment: CDR1 MDHEN and CDR2 SYDVKM. The CDR3 sequence is 15 residues long. The ends lost 5 bases at V and 5 bases at J; junction bases unmatched: 8. The CDR3 nucleotides are TGTGCCAGCAGTAATCCGGGACAGGGGGACAACGAGCAGTACGTC. Its protein is CASSNPGQGDNEQYV.

This clone was counted between two and nine times. This chain links TRBV5-1 with TRBJ2-5; TRBD2 is a possible D gene (6 bases). The CDR3 has 14 residues. The V and J ends lost 4 bases and 5 bases respectively, with 15 bases between them. The germline CDR1 and CDR2 sequences are SGHRS and YFSETQ. The CDR3 is CASSGGLGGETQYF. In DNA form, the CDR3 reads TGCGCCAGCAGCGGGGGACTTGGGGGGGAGACCCAGTACTTC.

This clone was seen more than once but under ten times. This specimen includes other DNA sequences encoding the same CDR3. V is TRBV5-1 and J is TRBJ1-6; D is possibly TRBD1 (6 bases). Germline assignment: CDR1 SGHRS and CDR2 YFSETQ. Trimming left V 0 bases short and J 10 bases short, with 14 bases between. The CDR3 is 15 amino acids. The CDR3 nucleotides are TGCGCCAGCAGCTTGGTTCGCAGGGGAGACTCACCCCTCCACTTT. This gives the protein CASSLVRRGDSPLHF.

The rearrangement joins TRBV7-9 to TRBJ2-1; D is possibly TRBD2 (7 bases). The CDR3 is 16 residues long. Trimming took 5 bases from V and 3 from J, leaving 17 bases between them. The germline gives CDR1 SEHNR, CDR2 FQNEAQ (reference sequence). CDR3 coding DNA: TGTGCCAGCAGCCTCTTCGGGGGGCGGGTCTACAATGAGCAGTTCTTC. Amino acid sequence: CASSLFGGRVYNEQFF. The entire variable domain, with the rest obtained from reference TRBV7-9 and TRBJ2-1, is as follows: DTGVSQNPRHKITKRGQNVTFRCDPISEHNRLYWYRQTLGQGPEFLTYFQNEAQLEKSRLLSDRFSAERPKGSFSTLEIQRTEQGDSAMYLCASSLFGGRVYNEQFFGPGTRLTVL.

The chain couples TRBV7-2 to TRBJ2-5, with D unresolved. Germline CDR1 SGHTA, CDR2 FQGNSA. CDR3 size: 15 residues. V lost 4 bases to trimming and J lost 4 bases, with 16 bases between them. The CDR3 protein is CASSSRHSRIETQYF. For the CDR3, the DNA is TGTGCCAGCAGCTCCCGGCATAGCCGGATAGAGACCCAGTACTTC.

The V and J genes are TRBV2 and TRBJ1-3; D possibly corresponds to TRBD1 (5 bases). The CDR3 loop spans 15 amino acids. Looked up from germline, CDR1 is SNHLY and CDR2 is FYNNEI. Trimming took 5 bases from V and 2 from J, leaving 13 bases between them. The CDR3 DNA sequence: TGTGCCAGCAGTCGGCAGGGAATGACTGGAAACACCATATATTTT. Its protein product is CASSRQGMTGNTIYF. The whole variable domain, filled in from reference TRBV2 and TRBJ1-3, reads EPEVTQTPSHQVTQMGQEVILRCVPISNHLYFYWYRQILGQKVEFLVSFYNNEISEKSEIFDDQFSVERPDGSNFTLKIRSTKLEDSAMYFCASSRQGMTGNTIYFGEGSWLTVV.

The J gene is TRBJ2-7, the V gene TRBV5-4; D gene uncertain. The CDR3 length is 14 residues. Looked up from germline, CDR1 is SGHNT and CDR2 is YYREEE (reference sequence). V lost 0 bases and J 3 bases, leaving 10 bases between the germline ends. CDR3: CASSLGGASYEQYF. In DNA, the CDR3 is TGTGCCAGCAGCTTGGGCGGCGCGAGCTACGAGCAGTACTTC.

The chain uses TRBV9 and TRBJ2-3; 11 bases match TRBD2. From germline, CDR1 is SGDLS and CDR2 YYNGEE. V was clipped by 0 bases and J by 2 bases; unmatched bases: 2. The CDR3 has 16 amino acids. The CDR3 DNA reads as TGTGCCAGCAGCGTAGGACTAGCGGGGCACACAGATACGCAGTATTTT. Its protein is CASSVGLAGHTDTQYF.

The V call is TRBV2, the J call TRBJ2-2, with 9 bases lining up with TRBD2. V gave up 2 bases and J gave up 7 bases; unmatched junction bases: 8. The germline CDR1 and CDR2 sequences are SNHLY and FYNNEI. The CDR3 spans 16 residues. In DNA form, the CDR3 reads TGTGCCAGCAGTGAAAGACCTAGCGGGACGGGCGGGGAGCTGTTTTTT. Protein: CASSERPSGTGGELFF. The whole variable domain, filled in from reference TRBV2 and TRBJ2-2, reads EPEVTQTPSHQVTQMGQEVILRCVPISNHLYFYWYRQILGQKVEFLVSFYNNEISEKSEIFDDQFSVERPDGSNFTLKIRSTKLEDSAMYFCASSERPSGTGGELFFGEGSRLTVL.

The CDR3 sequence: CASTGGQGRYGYTF. Written as DNA, the CDR3 is TGTGCCAGCACCGGGGGACAGGGGAGGTATGGCTACACCTTC. The rearrangement links TRBV5-4 to TRBJ1-2; 10 bases match TRBD1. The CDR3 totals 14 residues. Germline CDR1 is SGHNT and CDR2 is YYREEE (reference sequence). The trim removed 6 bases at V and 5 bases at J, leaving 7 bases unmatched.

This clone is classed as medium-sized. The chain carries TRBV4-3 and TRBJ2-2; 13 bases agree with TRBD2. CDR1 is LGHNA, CDR2 YSLEER, per germline. There are 20 residues in the CDR3. The junction had 8 bases not matched to a gene; V was cut back by 0 bases and J by 1 base. CDR3 residues: CASSQEPPGLAGMNTGELFF. The CDR3 DNA sequence: TGCGCCAGCAGCCAAGAGCCGCCGGGACTAGCGGGGATGAACACCGGGGAGCTGTTTTTT.

V and J are TRBV15 and TRBJ2-6; 7 positions agree with TRBD1. The CDR3 runs 15 residues. Germline CDR1 LNHNV, CDR2 YYDKDF (reference sequence). Losses at the gene ends were 5 bases for V and 2 bases for J; bases not matched to a gene: 3. The chain's CDR3 is CATSVGGAGANVLTF. The CDR3, as DNA: TGTGCCACCAGCGTAGGGGGCGCTGGGGCCAACGTCCTGACTTTC.

This chain joins TRBV7-2 and TRBJ2-2, with TRBD1 identical over 11 bases. CDR3 length equals 18 residues. V trimming: 6 bases; J trimming: 0 bases; junction bases outside the gene matches: 9. Germline lookup yields CDR1 SGHTA and CDR2 FQGNSA. CDR3: CASRPPEGQGANTGELFF. DNA of the CDR3: TGTGCCAGCAGACCTCCTGAGGGACAGGGGGCGAACACCGGGGAGCTGTTTTTT.